Listed below are T cell receptor beta chains from one sample, sequenced in a study of CD8 T cells in ankylosing spondylitis. TCRdb used MiXCR to reprocess the 5' RACE reads, holding one entry per CDR3 protein. The table records under 300,000 distinct CDR3 sequences, around a tenth of them present only once. Sample: blood, either unsorted or a sorted T cell fraction (not recorded which). The receptors originated from a male donor with ankylosing spondylitis or in good health (not recorded which). Each CDR3 is given with its conserved first and last residue. Fields, in order: clone size, J gene, V gene, D gene, CDR3 protein, CDR3 DNA. A D gene is named only where the DNA matches it firmly. For some rows the clone size is stated as once, few or many, or as a class when expanded; others skip it.

clone size: many; J gene: TRBJ2-5; V gene: TRBV5-1; D gene: .; CDR3 protein: CASSPPEGETQYF; CDR3 DNA: TGCGCCAGCAGTCCCCCGGAGGGAGAGACCCAGTACTTC
clone size: many; J gene: TRBJ2-5; V gene: TRBV12-3/TRBV12-4; D gene: .; CDR3 protein: CASSLGGSEYF; CDR3 DNA: TGTGCCAGCAGTCTAGGAGGGTCTGAGTACTTC
clone size: many; J gene: TRBJ2-7; V gene: TRBV20-1; D gene: TRBD2; CDR3 protein: CSARGLGTSDSYEQYF; CDR3 DNA: TGCAGTGCTAGAGGCCTTGGGACTAGCGACAGCTACGAGCAGTACTTC
clone size: .; J gene: TRBJ2-7; V gene: TRBV7-2; D gene: .; CDR3 protein: CASSSRTYPYEQYF; CDR3 DNA: TGTGCCAGCAGCTCTAGGACCTACCCCTACGAGCAGTACTTC
clone size: many; J gene: TRBJ2-7; V gene: TRBV29-1; D gene: TRBD1; CDR3 protein: CSVSTGNYEQYF; CDR3 DNA: TGCAGCGTGTCGACAGGGAACTACGAGCAGTACTTC
clone size: many; J gene: TRBJ2-2; V gene: TRBV15; D gene: .; CDR3 protein: CATARTHTGELFF; CDR3 DNA: TGTGCCACCGCCAGGACCCACACCGGGGAGCTGTTTTTT
clone size: many; J gene: TRBJ2-1; V gene: TRBV29-1; D gene: .; CDR3 protein: CSVDWQSSYNEQFF; CDR3 DNA: TGCAGCGTGGACTGGCAGAGCTCCTACAATGAGCAGTTCTTC
clone size: few; J gene: TRBJ2-2; V gene: TRBV20-1; D gene: TRBD1; CDR3 protein: CCARDGQGAGESGELFF; CDR3 DNA: TGCTGTGCTAGAGATGGACAGGGGGCAGGGGAATCCGGGGAGCTGTTTTTT
clone size: .; J gene: TRBJ2-3; V gene: TRBV18; D gene: .; CDR3 protein: CASSPQDTQYF; CDR3 DNA: TGTGCCAGCTCACCCCAGGATACGCAGTATTTT
clone size: .; J gene: TRBJ1-5; V gene: TRBV10-3; D gene: .; CDR3 protein: CAITGGPNQPQHF; CDR3 DNA: TGTGCCATCACCGGGGGCCCCAATCAGCCCCAGCATTTT
clone size: .; J gene: TRBJ2-6; V gene: TRBV6-1; D gene: .; CDR3 protein: CASSEKHPSGANVLTF; CDR3 DNA: TGTGCCAGCAGTGAGAAGCATCCGTCTGGGGCCAACGTCCTGACTTTC
clone size: few; J gene: TRBJ2-2; V gene: TRBV7-9; D gene: TRBD2; CDR3 protein: CASGIAGAQNTGELFF; CDR3 DNA: TGTGCCAGCGGGATAGCGGGGGCCCAGAACACCGGGGAGCTGTTTTTT
clone size: .; J gene: TRBJ2-1; V gene: TRBV19; D gene: .; CDR3 protein: CASSDRFGNQKFF; CDR3 DNA: TGTGCCAGTTCTGATCGTTTCGGGAACCAAAAGTTCTTC
clone size: many; J gene: TRBJ2-5; V gene: TRBV9; D gene: TRBD1; CDR3 protein: CASSDRGETQYF; CDR3 DNA: TGTGCCAGCAGCGACAGGGGAGAGACCCAGTACTTC
clone size: .; J gene: TRBJ2-5; V gene: TRBV7-9; D gene: TRBD1; CDR3 protein: CASSPKTGSETQYF; CDR3 DNA: TGTGCCAGCAGTCCGAAGACAGGGTCAGAGACCCAGTACTTC
clone size: few; J gene: TRBJ2-6; V gene: TRBV5-1; D gene: TRBD1; CDR3 protein: CASSSGQGPFYSGANVLTF; CDR3 DNA: TGCGCCAGCAGCTCCGGACAGGGGCCCTTCTACTCTGGGGCCAACGTCCTGACTTTC
clone size: many; J gene: TRBJ2-2; V gene: TRBV5-6; D gene: TRBD2; CDR3 protein: CASSLRLAGFTGELFF; CDR3 DNA: TGTGCCAGCAGCTTGAGACTAGCGGGTTTCACCGGGGAGCTGTTTTTT
clone size: .; J gene: TRBJ1-6; V gene: TRBV20-1; D gene: TRBD1; CDR3 protein: CSARADRGSSSYNSPLHF; CDR3 DNA: TGCAGTGCTAGAGCAGACAGGGGTTCTAGCTCCTATAATTCACCCCTCCACTTT
clone size: few; J gene: TRBJ1-1; V gene: TRBV4-1; D gene: .; CDR3 protein: CASSTRRGEGNTEAFF; CDR3 DNA: TGCGCCAGCTCCACAAGAAGGGGGGAGGGGAACACTGAAGCTTTCTTT
clone size: few; J gene: TRBJ2-1; V gene: TRBV15; D gene: .; CDR3 protein: CATSLNTGANEQFF; CDR3 DNA: TGTGCCACCAGCCTAAATACGGGGGCGAATGAGCAGTTCTTC
clone size: many; J gene: TRBJ2-2; V gene: TRBV20-1; D gene: .; CDR3 protein: CSAVNSDGENTGELFF; CDR3 DNA: TGCAGTGCGGTAAACTCGGACGGGGAAAACACCGGGGAGCTGTTTTTT
clone size: .; J gene: TRBJ2-1; V gene: TRBV25-1; D gene: .; CDR3 protein: CASSEYGDEQFF; CDR3 DNA: TGTGCCAGCAGTGAATACGGCGATGAGCAGTTCTTC
clone size: many; J gene: TRBJ2-4; V gene: TRBV25-1; D gene: .; CDR3 protein: CASSGGVENIQYF; CDR3 DNA: TGTGCCAGCAGTGGGGGGGTGGAAAACATTCAGTACTTC
clone size: many; J gene: TRBJ1-1; V gene: TRBV7-2; D gene: .; CDR3 protein: CASSEEGRFTEAFF; CDR3 DNA: TGCGCCAGCAGCGAGGAGGGCCGATTCACTGAAGCTTTCTTT
clone size: many; J gene: TRBJ1-4; V gene: TRBV5-1; D gene: TRBD1; CDR3 protein: CASSTGTGNEKLFF; CDR3 DNA: TGCGCCAGCAGCACCGGGACAGGGAATGAAAAACTGTTTTTT
clone size: many; J gene: TRBJ2-3; V gene: TRBV29-1; D gene: TRBD2; CDR3 protein: CSVRRTSGGFTDTQYF; CDR3 DNA: TGCAGCGTGAGACGGACTAGCGGGGGTTTCACAGATACGCAGTATTTT
clone size: few; J gene: TRBJ2-2; V gene: TRBV20-1; D gene: .; CDR3 protein: CSANLPGHTNTGELFF; CDR3 DNA: TGCAGTGCTAATCTGCCGGGACACACGAACACCGGGGAGCTGTTTTTT
clone size: many; J gene: TRBJ2-1; V gene: TRBV6-5; D gene: TRBD2; CDR3 protein: CASSSHSSGRGVNEQFF; CDR3 DNA: TGTGCCAGCAGTTCCCATTCTAGCGGGAGAGGAGTAAATGAGCAGTTCTTC
clone size: many; J gene: TRBJ1-2; V gene: TRBV12-3/TRBV12-4; D gene: .; CDR3 protein: CASSSGWANYGYTF; CDR3 DNA: TGTGCCAGCAGTTCAGGGTGGGCTAACTATGGCTACACCTTC
clone size: many; J gene: TRBJ2-2; V gene: TRBV5-1; D gene: .; CDR3 protein: CASSLVAANTGELFF; CDR3 DNA: TGCGCCAGCAGCTTGGTAGCAGCGAACACCGGGGAGCTGTTTTTT
clone size: few; J gene: TRBJ2-1; V gene: TRBV12-3/TRBV12-4; D gene: TRBD1; CDR3 protein: CASSLAQGGNEQFF; CDR3 DNA: TGTGCCAGCAGTTTAGCACAGGGGGGCAATGAGCAGTTCTTC
clone size: many; J gene: TRBJ2-1; V gene: TRBV7-2; D gene: TRBD1; CDR3 protein: CASSPRSGGFYNEQFF; CDR3 DNA: TGTGCCAGCAGCCCCAGATCAGGGGGCTTCTACAATGAGCAGTTCTTC
clone size: few; J gene: TRBJ2-7; V gene: TRBV28; D gene: .; CDR3 protein: CASRPTGPVSSYEQYF; CDR3 DNA: TGTGCCAGCAGACCCACCGGGCCAGTCAGCTCCTACGAGCAGTACTTC
clone size: .; J gene: TRBJ2-3; V gene: TRBV20-1; D gene: TRBD2; CDR3 protein: CSAQLAGGSTDTQYF; CDR3 DNA: TGCAGTGCACAACTAGCGGGGGGGTCCACAGATACGCAGTATTTT
clone size: .; J gene: TRBJ1-5; V gene: TRBV13; D gene: .; CDR3 protein: CASSGGRGQPQHF; CDR3 DNA: TGTGCCAGCAGCGGCGGGAGGGGACAGCCCCAGCATTTT
clone size: .; J gene: TRBJ2-7; V gene: TRBV6-6; D gene: TRBD1; CDR3 protein: CASSDLRGLQYF; CDR3 DNA: TGTGCCAGCAGCGACCTCAGGGGGCTGCAGTACTTC
clone size: .; J gene: TRBJ2-2; V gene: TRBV7-9; D gene: .; CDR3 protein: CASSSDAGAITGELFF; CDR3 DNA: TGTGCCAGCAGCTCTGACGCGGGGGCGATCACCGGGGAGCTGTTTTTT
clone size: many; J gene: TRBJ2-2; V gene: TRBV24-1; D gene: TRBD2; CDR3 protein: CAVQGLVGSGELFF; CDR3 DNA: TGTGCCGTTCAAGGACTAGTTGGCTCCGGGGAGCTGTTTTTT
clone size: .; J gene: TRBJ2-3; V gene: TRBV20-1; D gene: .; CDR3 protein: CSARPRTNTDTQYF; CDR3 DNA: TGCAGTGCTAGACCCCGGACTAACACAGATACGCAGTATTTT
clone size: .; J gene: TRBJ1-1; V gene: TRBV6-5; D gene: .; CDR3 protein: CASSRIKGGGEAFF; CDR3 DNA: TGTGCCAGCAGCCGTATTAAAGGGGGTGGTGAAGCTTTCTTT
clone size: many; J gene: TRBJ2-7; V gene: TRBV20-1; D gene: TRBD2; CDR3 protein: CSARIAERESYEQYF; CDR3 DNA: TGCAGTGCTAGAATAGCGGAGCGGGAATCCTACGAGCAGTACTTC
clone size: many; J gene: TRBJ2-3; V gene: TRBV20-1; D gene: .; CDR3 protein: CSTPGGVSTDTQYF; CDR3 DNA: TGCAGTACCCCCGGTGGGGTAAGCACAGATACGCAGTATTTT
clone size: many; J gene: TRBJ2-1; V gene: TRBV20-1; D gene: .; CDR3 protein: CSAWTDNYNEQFF; CDR3 DNA: TGCAGTGCCTGGACAGACAACTACAATGAGCAGTTCTTC
clone size: few; J gene: TRBJ2-7; V gene: TRBV10-2; D gene: TRBD2; CDR3 protein: CASRGIAGSSYEQYF; CDR3 DNA: TGCGCCAGCAGGGGGATAGCGGGAAGCTCCTACGAGCAGTACTTC
clone size: many; J gene: TRBJ2-1; V gene: TRBV3-1; D gene: TRBD2; CDR3 protein: CASSRLRGLEVNEQFF; CDR3 DNA: TGTGCCAGCAGCCGCCTCCGAGGACTAGAGGTCAATGAGCAGTTCTTC
clone size: .; J gene: TRBJ2-5; V gene: TRBV10-2; D gene: .; CDR3 protein: CASRGTGLQETQYF; CDR3 DNA: TGCGCCAGCAGGGGAACAGGGCTACAAGAGACCCAGTACTTC
clone size: many; J gene: TRBJ1-5; V gene: TRBV29-1; D gene: TRBD1; CDR3 protein: CSVETTGEPNQPQHF; CDR3 DNA: TGCAGCGTTGAAACGACAGGGGAACCTAATCAGCCCCAGCATTTT
clone size: many; J gene: TRBJ2-7; V gene: TRBV15; D gene: .; CDR3 protein: CATSRDLGTLYEQYF; CDR3 DNA: TGTGCCACCAGCAGAGATCTCGGGACGTTATACGAGCAGTACTTC
clone size: many; J gene: TRBJ1-5; V gene: TRBV5-1; D gene: .; CDR3 protein: CASSLEGGGGNQPQHF; CDR3 DNA: TGCGCCAGCAGCTTGGAAGGGGGAGGTGGCAATCAGCCCCAGCATTTT
clone size: many; J gene: TRBJ2-3; V gene: TRBV11-2; D gene: .; CDR3 protein: CASSTLTDTQYF; CDR3 DNA: TGTGCCAGCAGTACACTCACAGATACGCAGTATTTT
clone size: .; J gene: TRBJ1-2; V gene: TRBV28; D gene: .; CDR3 protein: CASGGRTGKIYGYTF; CDR3 DNA: TGTGCCAGCGGGGGCAGGACCGGGAAAATCTATGGCTACACCTTC
clone size: .; J gene: TRBJ2-5; V gene: TRBV5-6; D gene: .; CDR3 protein: CASSSGLFETQYF; CDR3 DNA: TGTGCCAGCAGCTCCGGACTGTTCGAGACCCAGTACTTC
clone size: many; J gene: TRBJ2-3; V gene: TRBV27; D gene: .; CDR3 protein: CARIPLSQYF; CDR3 DNA: TGTGCCCGCATCCCCCTCTCGCAGTATTTT
clone size: many; J gene: TRBJ2-1; V gene: TRBV24-1; D gene: .; CDR3 protein: CATSDRKSPYNEQFF; CDR3 DNA: TGTGCCACCAGTGACCGCAAGTCTCCGTACAATGAGCAGTTCTTC
clone size: many; J gene: TRBJ1-1; V gene: TRBV12-5; D gene: TRBD1; CDR3 protein: CASGLLDREVEAFF; CDR3 DNA: TGTGCTAGTGGTTTACTGGACAGGGAGGTGGAAGCTTTCTTT
clone size: many; J gene: TRBJ2-2; V gene: TRBV5-1; D gene: .; CDR3 protein: CASSPPSVSTGELFF; CDR3 DNA: TGCGCCAGCAGCCCTCCTAGCGTTTCAACCGGGGAGCTGTTTTTT
clone size: few; J gene: TRBJ2-1; V gene: TRBV3-1; D gene: .; CDR3 protein: CASSRTSFPGGEQFF; CDR3 DNA: TGTGCCAGCAGCCGAACTAGCTTCCCAGGGGGGGAGCAGTTCTTC